This T cell receptor beta chain was observed in a study of blood T cell repertoires in COVID-19. V lost 3 bases, J lost 6 bases, and 8 bases stayed unmatched. From germline, CDR1 is SGHTA and CDR2 FQGNSA. The CDR3 runs 16 residues. Repertoires were generated with immunoSEQ multiplex PCR, while TCRdb's copy carries only in-frame clones and drops some. The top ten clones hold 2.7% of a sample with 200,000 to 250,000 clones, about nine tenths of them seen once. This clone has at least ten counts. The V call is TRBV7-2, the J call TRBJ1-4; the match to TRBD1 covers 9 bases. The origin of this receptor is a woman aged 55-70 years with acute or convalescent COVID-19. Sequenced input: peripheral blood. This chain's CDR3 is CASSFRVGTGYEKLFF. The CDR3 nucleotides read TGTGCCAGCAGCTTTAGGGTCGGGACAGGGTATGAAAAACTGTTTTTT.